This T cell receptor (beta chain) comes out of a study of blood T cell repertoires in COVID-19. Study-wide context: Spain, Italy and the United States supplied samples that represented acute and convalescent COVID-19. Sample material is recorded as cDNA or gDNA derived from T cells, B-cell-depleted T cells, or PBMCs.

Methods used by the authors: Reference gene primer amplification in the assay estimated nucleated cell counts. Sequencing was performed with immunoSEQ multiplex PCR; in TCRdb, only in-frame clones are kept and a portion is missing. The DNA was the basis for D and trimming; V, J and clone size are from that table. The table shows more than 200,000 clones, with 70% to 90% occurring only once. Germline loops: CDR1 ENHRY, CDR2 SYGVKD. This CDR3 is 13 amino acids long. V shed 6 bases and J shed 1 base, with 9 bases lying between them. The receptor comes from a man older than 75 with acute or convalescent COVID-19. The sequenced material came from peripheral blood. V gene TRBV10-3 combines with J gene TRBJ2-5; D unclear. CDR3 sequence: CAIRISPQETQYF. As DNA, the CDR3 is TGTGCCATCAGGATTAGCCCCCAAGAGACCCAGTACTTC.